This T cell receptor beta chain came from a study of tumor-infiltrating lymphocytes in primary liver carcinoma. Study-wide results and caveats: Overlap in tumor-adjacent and tumor-blood pairs fell below that of tumor region pairs.

For each extraction, RNA and DNA were obtained together from approximately 20-30 mg of unsorted bulk tissue. Samples were taken from five separate regions (per tumor). In every tumor sample, viable tumor cells made up over 90%. Germline lookup yields CDR1 SQVTM and CDR2 ANQGSEA. CDR3 size: 15 residues. TCR beta cDNA came from approximately 490 ng total RNA, primed with a constant-region primer. TCR beta libraries came from three nested multiplex PCR rounds using slightly modified ARM-PCR. PCR rounds one and two used TRBV1-TRBV30 forward primers with a C-beta reverse primer for approximately 11 cycles each. TCRdb recomputed calls from the multiplex PCR reads with MiXCR, one row per CDR3 protein. This table holds approximately 190,000 distinct CDR3 sequences, around four fifths found once. This clonotype appeared a single time. Its target is not known. A junction end diverges from the germline sequence, so it may reflect a read error.

V gene TRBV29-1 combines with J gene TRBJ2-1; TRBD1 agrees at 7 bases. The sequence derives from a man aged 35 to 55 with primary liver carcinoma and hepatitis B virus infection. Source material: tumor tissue from primary liver carcinoma. This CDR3 reads CSPRTESGGGYEQLF. The DNA of the CDR3 is TGCAGCCCAAGGACCGAGTCAGGGGGTGGCTATGAGCAGCTCTTC.